The 6 T cell receptor beta chains below all came from one sample that was sequenced in a study of Ad26.COV2.S vaccination and SARS-CoV-2 variants. The assay was immunoSEQ multiplex PCR, and TCRdb's table has in-frame clones only and misses some. The data hold about 350,000 clones, with around 89% observed a single time. The treatment was: around 19 received Ad26.COV2.S at low or high dose, single or two shots; 5 received placebo; per-sample allocation not given. Samples analyzed were those drawn on day 63 after the first vaccine or placebo injection. Sequencing was performed on peripheral blood, taken in a trial of Ad26.COV2.S vaccine versus placebo. The receptors here all came from a person aged 18 to 65 who received the Ad26.COV2.S COVID-19 vaccine or a placebo.

This chain connects TRBV29-1 to TRBJ1-4; TRBD1 might be the D (5 bases). Between the trimmed V and J ends, which lost 4 bases and 2 bases, there was a span of 11 bases. The CDR3 consists of 14 residues. The germline V gene has CDR1 SQVTM and CDR2 ANQGSEA. CDR3 sequence (DNA): TGCAGCGTTGCGTTGGGGGGGACTAATGAAAAACTGTTTTTT. It specifies CSVALGGTNEKLFF.

V is TRBV4-2 and J is TRBJ1-5; D unclear. Trimming took 0 bases from V and 1 from J, leaving 10 bases between them. The CDR3 sequence is 16 residues long. Per the germline V gene, CDR1 is LGHNA and CDR2 is YNFKEQ. The chain's CDR3 is CASSQEAGVSNQPQHF. In nucleotides, the CDR3 is TGTGCCAGCAGCCAAGAGGCCGGGGTGAGCAATCAGCCCCAGCATTTT.

The chain links TRBV10-3 to TRBJ2-1; no reliable D call. Trimming took off 7 bases at V and 5 bases at J, with 12 bases between the two ends. This CDR3 has 13 amino acids. Germline V gene sequence: CDR1 ENHRY, CDR2 SYGVKD. This chain's CDR3 is CAITPRLDNEQFF. CDR3 in DNA: TGTGCCATCACCCCCAGACTGGACAATGAGCAGTTCTTC.

The chain is built from TRBV18 and TRBJ1-3; D is perhaps TRBD1 (5 bases). This CDR3 is 16 amino acids long. CDR1 KGHSH and CDR2 LQKENI come from the germline V gene. V lost 2 bases and J lost 2, with 13 bases in between. The CDR3: CASSPVTGETGNTIYF. The DNA of the CDR3 is TGTGCCAGCTCACCAGTAACAGGAGAGACTGGAAACACCATATATTTT.

The chain has TRBV10-3 and TRBJ1-2; no clear D gene. Per the germline V gene, CDR1 is ENHRY and CDR2 is SYGVKD. The CDR3 has 14 amino acids. Trimming took off 1 base at V and 4 bases at J, with 10 bases between the two ends. As DNA, the CDR3 is TGTGCCATCAGTGAGTATGGGCAGTTCTATGGCTACACCTTC. Protein sequence: CAISEYGQFYGYTF.

The chain is built from TRBV7-3 and TRBJ2-2, with D possibly TRBD1 on 5 matching bases. The length of the CDR3 is 15 residues. Per the germline V gene, CDR1 is SGHTA and CDR2 is FQGTGA. With 2 bases removed from V and 1 base from J, the gap between germline ends came to 8 bases. In DNA form, the CDR3 reads TGTGCCAGCAGCTTAGCTCAGGGGAACACCGGGGAGCTGTTTTTT. Its translation is CASSLAQGNTGELFF.